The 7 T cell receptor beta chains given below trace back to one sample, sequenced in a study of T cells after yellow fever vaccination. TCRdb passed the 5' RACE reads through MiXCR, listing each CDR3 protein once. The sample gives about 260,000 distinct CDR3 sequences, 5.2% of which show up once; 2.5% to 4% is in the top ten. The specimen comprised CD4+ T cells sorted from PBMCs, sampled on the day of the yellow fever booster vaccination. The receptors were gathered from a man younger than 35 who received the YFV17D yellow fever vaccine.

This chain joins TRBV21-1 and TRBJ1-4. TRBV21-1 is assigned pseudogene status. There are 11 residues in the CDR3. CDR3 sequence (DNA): TGTGCCAGCAGCAAAGGTGAAAAACTGTTTTTT. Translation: CASSKGEKLFF.

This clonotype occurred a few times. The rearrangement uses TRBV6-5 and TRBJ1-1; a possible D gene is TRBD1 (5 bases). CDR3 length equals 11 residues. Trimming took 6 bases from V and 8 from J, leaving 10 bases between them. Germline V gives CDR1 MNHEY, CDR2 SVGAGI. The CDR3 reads CASSWGPEAFF. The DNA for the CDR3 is TGTGCCAGCAGCTGGGGACCGGAAGCTTTCTTT.

CDR3 sequence reads: CASSQGSVGFDEQYV. As DNA, the CDR3 is TGTGCCAGCAGCCAGGGGTCCGTAGGCTTTGACGAGCAGTACGTC. The genes are TRBV28 and TRBJ2-7; D may be TRBD1 (6 bases). V lost 6 bases and J lost 5, with 20 bases in between. The CDR3 has 15 residues. Germline CDR1 MDHEN, CDR2 SYDVKM.

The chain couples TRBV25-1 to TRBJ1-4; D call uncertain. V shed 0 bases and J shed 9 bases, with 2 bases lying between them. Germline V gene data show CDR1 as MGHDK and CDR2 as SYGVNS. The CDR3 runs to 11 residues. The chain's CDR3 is CASSEYKKLFF. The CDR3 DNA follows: TGTGCCAGCAGTGAATATAAAAAACTGTTTTTT. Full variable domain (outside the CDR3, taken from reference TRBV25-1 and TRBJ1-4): EADIYQTPRYLVIGTGKKITLECSQTMGHDKMYWYQQDPGMELHLIHYSYGVNSTEKGDLSSESTVSRIRTEHFPLTLESARPSHTSQYLCASSEYKKLFFGSGTQLSVL.

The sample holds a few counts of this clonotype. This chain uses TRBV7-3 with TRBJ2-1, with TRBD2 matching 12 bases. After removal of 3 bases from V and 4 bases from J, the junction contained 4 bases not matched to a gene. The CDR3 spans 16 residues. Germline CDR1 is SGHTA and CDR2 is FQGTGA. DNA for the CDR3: TGTGCCAGCAGCTTGGAAGGGACTAGCGGGTACAATGAGCAGTTCTTC. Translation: CASSLEGTSGYNEQFF. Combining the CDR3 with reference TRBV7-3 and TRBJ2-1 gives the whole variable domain GAGVSQTPSNKVTEKGKYVELRCDPISGHTALYWYRQSLGQGPEFLIYFQGTGAADDSGLPNDRFFAVRPEGSVSTLKIQRTERGDSAVYLCASSLEGTSGYNEQFFGPGTRLTVL.

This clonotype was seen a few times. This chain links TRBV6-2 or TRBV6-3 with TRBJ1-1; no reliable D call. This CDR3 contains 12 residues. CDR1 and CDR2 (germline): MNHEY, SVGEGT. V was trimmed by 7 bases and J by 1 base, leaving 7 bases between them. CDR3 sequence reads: CASTRSNTEAFF. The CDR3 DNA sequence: TGTGCCAGCACCCGGTCGAACACTGAAGCTTTCTTT.

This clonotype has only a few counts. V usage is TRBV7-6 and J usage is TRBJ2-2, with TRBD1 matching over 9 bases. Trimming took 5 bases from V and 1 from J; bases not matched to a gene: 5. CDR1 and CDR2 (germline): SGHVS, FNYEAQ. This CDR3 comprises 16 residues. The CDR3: CASSPGTGRNTGELFF. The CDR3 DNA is TGTGCCAGCAGCCCCGGGACAGGGAGGAACACCGGGGAGCTGTTTTTT.